This T cell receptor beta chain was captured in a study of Ad26.COV2.S vaccination and SARS-CoV-2 variants. This clone has a single count. As yet, its antigen is unknown. Germline V gives CDR1 SGHRS, CDR2 YFSETQ. CDR3 length: 16 amino acids. V gave up 0 bases and J gave up 3 bases, with 13 bases separating them. TCRdb keeps only in-frame clones here, not all; method: immunoSEQ multiplex PCR. The sample carries a few hundred thousand clones, 80% to 95% recorded once. As for treatment: some 19 received Ad26.COV2.S at low or high dose, single or two shots; five or six received placebo; per-sample allocation not given. Sampling took place 63 days after the first vaccine or placebo injection. Findings of the study overall: Whether participants received vaccine or placebo, their non-spike TCR breadth was similar. Placebo recipients showed lower spike-specific TCR breadth than vaccinees.

The receptor was derived from a person aged 18 to 65 who received the Ad26.COV2.S COVID-19 vaccine or a placebo. The chain carries TRBV5-1 and TRBJ2-1; possible D gene TRBD1, 6 bases. Sequencing was performed on peripheral blood, taken in a trial of Ad26.COV2.S vaccine versus placebo. The DNA of the CDR3 is TGCGCCAGCAGCTTGGCTGGTCAGGGGAGCTACAATGAGCAGTTCTTC. Its protein product is CASSLAGQGSYNEQFF.